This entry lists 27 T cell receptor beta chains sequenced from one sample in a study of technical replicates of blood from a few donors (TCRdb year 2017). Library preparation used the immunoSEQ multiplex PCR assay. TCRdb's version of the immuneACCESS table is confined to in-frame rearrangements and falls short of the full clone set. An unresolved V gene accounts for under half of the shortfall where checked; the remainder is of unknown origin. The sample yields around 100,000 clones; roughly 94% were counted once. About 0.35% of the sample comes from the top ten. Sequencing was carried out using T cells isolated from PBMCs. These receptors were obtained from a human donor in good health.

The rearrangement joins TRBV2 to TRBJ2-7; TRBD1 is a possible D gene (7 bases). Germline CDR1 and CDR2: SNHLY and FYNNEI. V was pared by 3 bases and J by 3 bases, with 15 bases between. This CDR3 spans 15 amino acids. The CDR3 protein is CASSDGRRGVYEQYF. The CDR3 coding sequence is TGTGCCAGCAGTGATGGTCGCAGGGGGGTCTACGAGCAGTACTTC.

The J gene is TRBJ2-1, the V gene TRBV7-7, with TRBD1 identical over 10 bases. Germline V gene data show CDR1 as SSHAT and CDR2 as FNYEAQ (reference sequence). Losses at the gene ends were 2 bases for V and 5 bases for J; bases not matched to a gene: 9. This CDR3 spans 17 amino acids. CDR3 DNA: TGTGCCAGCAGCTTAACATTGGGACAGGGGTCCGACAATGAGCAGTTCTTC. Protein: CASSLTLGQGSDNEQFF.

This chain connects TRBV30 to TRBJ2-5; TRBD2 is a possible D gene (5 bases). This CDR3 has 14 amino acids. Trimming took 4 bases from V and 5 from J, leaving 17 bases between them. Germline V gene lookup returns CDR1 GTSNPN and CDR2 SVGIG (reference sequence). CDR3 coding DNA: TGTGCCTGGAACCCGACACGGGGATCGGAGACCCAGTACTTC. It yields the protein CAWNPTRGSETQYF.

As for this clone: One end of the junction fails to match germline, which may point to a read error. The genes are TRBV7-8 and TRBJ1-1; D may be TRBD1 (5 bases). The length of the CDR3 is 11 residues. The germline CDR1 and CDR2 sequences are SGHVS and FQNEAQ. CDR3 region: CASSYLGGLVF. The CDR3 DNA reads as TGTGCCAGCAGCTATCTCGGGGGTTTAGTCTTT.

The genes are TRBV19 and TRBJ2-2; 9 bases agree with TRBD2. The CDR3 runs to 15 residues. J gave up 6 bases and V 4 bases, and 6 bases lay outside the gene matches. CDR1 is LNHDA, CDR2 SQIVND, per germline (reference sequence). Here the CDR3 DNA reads TGTGCCAGTAGTACCTTAGCGGGAGAGTCCGGGGAGCTGTTTTTT. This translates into CASSTLAGESGELFF.

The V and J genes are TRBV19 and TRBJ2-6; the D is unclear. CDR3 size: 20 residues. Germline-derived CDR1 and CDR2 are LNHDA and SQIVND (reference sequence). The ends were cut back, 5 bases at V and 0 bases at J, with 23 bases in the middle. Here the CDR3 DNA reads TGTGCCAGTAGTTTAAGCACCCTTAGTATCCTGAACTCTGGGGCCAACGTCCTGACTTTC. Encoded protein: CASSLSTLSILNSGANVLTF.

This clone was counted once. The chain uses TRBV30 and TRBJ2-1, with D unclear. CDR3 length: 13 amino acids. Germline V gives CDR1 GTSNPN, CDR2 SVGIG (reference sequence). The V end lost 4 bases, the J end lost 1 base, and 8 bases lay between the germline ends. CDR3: CAWTEASYNEQFF. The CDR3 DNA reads TGTGCCTGGACTGAGGCATCCTACAATGAGCAGTTCTTC. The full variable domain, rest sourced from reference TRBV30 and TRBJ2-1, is SQTIHQWPATLVQPVGSPLSLECTVEGTSNPNLYWYRQAAGRGLQLLFYSVGIGQISSEVPQNLSASRPQDRQFILSSKKLLLSDSGFYLCAWTEASYNEQFFGPGTRLTVL.

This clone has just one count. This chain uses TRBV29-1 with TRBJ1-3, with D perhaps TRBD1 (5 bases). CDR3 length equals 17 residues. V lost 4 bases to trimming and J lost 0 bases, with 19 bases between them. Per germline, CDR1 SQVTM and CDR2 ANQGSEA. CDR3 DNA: TGCAGCGTTGTCGGGGGGGGTAGGGAGAACTCTGGAAACACCATATATTTT. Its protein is CSVVGGGRENSGNTIYF.

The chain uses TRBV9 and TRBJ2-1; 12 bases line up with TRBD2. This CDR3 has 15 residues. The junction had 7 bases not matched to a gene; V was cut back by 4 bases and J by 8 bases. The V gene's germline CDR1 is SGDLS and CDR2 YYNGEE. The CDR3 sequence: CASSHWTSGADEQFF. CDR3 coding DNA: TGTGCCAGCAGCCACTGGACTAGCGGGGCGGATGAGCAGTTCTTC. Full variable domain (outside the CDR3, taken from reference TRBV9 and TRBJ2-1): DSGVTQTPKHLITATGQRVTLRCSPRSGDLSVYWYQQSLDQGLQFLIQYYNGEERAKGNILERFSAQQFPDLHSELNLSSLELGDSALYFCASSHWTSGADEQFFGPGTRLTVL.

CDR3 residues: CASSVTPGLAGVIDTQYF. DNA for the CDR3: TGTGCCAGCAGCGTCACTCCGGGACTAGCGGGAGTTATAGATACGCAGTATTTT. The chain is built from TRBV27 and TRBJ2-3; 14 nucleotides agree with TRBD2. This CDR3 contains 18 residues. Trimming removed 6 bases from V and 5 bases from J; junction bases left unmatched: 13. CDR1 and CDR2 (germline): MNHEY, SMNVEV (reference sequence).

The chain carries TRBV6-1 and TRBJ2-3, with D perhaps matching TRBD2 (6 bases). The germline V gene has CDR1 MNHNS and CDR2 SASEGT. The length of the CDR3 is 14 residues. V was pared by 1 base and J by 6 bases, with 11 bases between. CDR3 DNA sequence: TGTGCCAGCAGTGAAGGGAGGGAATTGGATACGCAGTATTTT. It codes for CASSEGRELDTQYF.

The CDR3 nucleotides read TGTGCCTGGAGTCCCGGGACACCAGATTCACCCCTCCACTTT. It specifies CAWSPGTPDSPLHF. This chain connects TRBV30 to TRBJ1-6; possible D gene TRBD1, 6 bases. The CDR3 is 14 amino acids. CDR1 is GTSNPN and CDR2 is SVGIG in the germline V gene (reference sequence). Trimming cost V 2 bases and J 8 bases, with 13 bases left between them.

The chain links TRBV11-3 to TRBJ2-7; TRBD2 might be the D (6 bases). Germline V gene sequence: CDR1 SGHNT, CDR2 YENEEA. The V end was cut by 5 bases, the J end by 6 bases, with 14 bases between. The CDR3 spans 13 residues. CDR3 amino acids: CASSTGAGGEQYF. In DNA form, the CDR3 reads TGTGCCAGCAGCACCGGGGCCGGGGGCGAGCAGTACTTC.

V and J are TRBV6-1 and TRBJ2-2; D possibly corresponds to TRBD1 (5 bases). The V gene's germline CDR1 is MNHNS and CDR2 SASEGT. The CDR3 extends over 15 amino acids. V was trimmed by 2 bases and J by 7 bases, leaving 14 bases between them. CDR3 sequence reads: CASSEMQGWVGELFF. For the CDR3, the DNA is TGTGCCAGCAGTGAAATGCAGGGTTGGGTCGGGGAGCTGTTTTTT.

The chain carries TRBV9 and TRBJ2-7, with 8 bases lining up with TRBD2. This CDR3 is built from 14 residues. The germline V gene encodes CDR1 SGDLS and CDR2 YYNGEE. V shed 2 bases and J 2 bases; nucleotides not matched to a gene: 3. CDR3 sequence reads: CASSVTSAPYEQYF. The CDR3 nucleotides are TGTGCCAGCAGCGTGACTAGCGCCCCCTACGAGCAGTACTTC.

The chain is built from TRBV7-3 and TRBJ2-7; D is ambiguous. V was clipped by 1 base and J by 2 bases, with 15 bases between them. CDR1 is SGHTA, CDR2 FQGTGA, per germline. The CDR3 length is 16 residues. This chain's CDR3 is CASSLRFPAPTYEQYF. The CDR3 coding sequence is TGTGCCAGCAGCTTAAGGTTTCCAGCGCCGACCTACGAGCAGTACTTC.

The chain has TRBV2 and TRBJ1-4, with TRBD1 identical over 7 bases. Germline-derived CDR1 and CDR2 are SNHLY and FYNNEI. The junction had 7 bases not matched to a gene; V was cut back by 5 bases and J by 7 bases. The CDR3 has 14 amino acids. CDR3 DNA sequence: TGTGCCAGCAGTTTCGGGACAGACTTTGAAAAACTGTTTTTT. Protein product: CASSFGTDFEKLFF.

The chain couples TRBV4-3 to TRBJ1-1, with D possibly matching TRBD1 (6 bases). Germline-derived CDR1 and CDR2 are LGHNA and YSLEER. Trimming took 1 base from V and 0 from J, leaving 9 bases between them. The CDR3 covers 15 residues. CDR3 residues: CASSQGYRVNTEAFF. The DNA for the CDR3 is TGCGCCAGCAGCCAAGGCTACAGGGTGAACACTGAAGCTTTCTTT.

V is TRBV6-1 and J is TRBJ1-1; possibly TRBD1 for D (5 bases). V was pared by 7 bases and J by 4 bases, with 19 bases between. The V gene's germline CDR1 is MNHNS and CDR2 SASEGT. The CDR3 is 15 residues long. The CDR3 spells CASKPGRLGATEAFF. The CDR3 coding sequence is TGTGCCAGCAAACCAGGGCGCCTTGGGGCCACTGAAGCTTTCTTT.

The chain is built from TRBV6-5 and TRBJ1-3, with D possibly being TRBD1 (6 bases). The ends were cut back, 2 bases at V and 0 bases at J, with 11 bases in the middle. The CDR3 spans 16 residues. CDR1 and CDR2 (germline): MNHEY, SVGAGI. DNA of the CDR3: TGTGCCAGCAGTTACACAGGGCCCCACTCTGGAAACACCATATATTTT. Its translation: CASSYTGPHSGNTIYF.

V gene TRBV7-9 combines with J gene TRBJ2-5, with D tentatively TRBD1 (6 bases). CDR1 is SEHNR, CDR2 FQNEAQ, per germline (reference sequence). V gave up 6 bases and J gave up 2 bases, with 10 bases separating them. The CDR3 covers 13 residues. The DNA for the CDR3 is TGTGCCAGCAGTCGACAGGTGCAAGAGACCCAGTACTTC. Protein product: CASSRQVQETQYF.

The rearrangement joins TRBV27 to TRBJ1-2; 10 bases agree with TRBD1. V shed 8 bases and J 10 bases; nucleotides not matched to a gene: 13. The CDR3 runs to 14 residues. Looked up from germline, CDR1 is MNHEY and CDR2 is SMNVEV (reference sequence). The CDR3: CASGKTGGKSDYTF. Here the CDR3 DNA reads TGTGCCAGCGGAAAGACAGGGGGCAAGAGTGACTACACCTTC.

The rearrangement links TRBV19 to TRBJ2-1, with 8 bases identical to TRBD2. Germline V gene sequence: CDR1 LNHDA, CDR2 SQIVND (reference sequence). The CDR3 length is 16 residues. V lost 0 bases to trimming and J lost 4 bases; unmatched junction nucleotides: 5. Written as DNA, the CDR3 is TGTGCCAGTAGTATAGAGACGGGAGGGCCTTACAATGAGCAGTTCTTC. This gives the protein CASSIETGGPYNEQFF.

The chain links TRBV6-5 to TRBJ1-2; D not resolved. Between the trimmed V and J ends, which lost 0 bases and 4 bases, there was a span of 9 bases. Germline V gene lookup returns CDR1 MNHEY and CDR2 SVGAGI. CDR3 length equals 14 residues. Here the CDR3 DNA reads TGTGCCAGCAGTTACTCGGAGGGCTCCTATGGCTACACCTTC. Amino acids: CASSYSEGSYGYTF.

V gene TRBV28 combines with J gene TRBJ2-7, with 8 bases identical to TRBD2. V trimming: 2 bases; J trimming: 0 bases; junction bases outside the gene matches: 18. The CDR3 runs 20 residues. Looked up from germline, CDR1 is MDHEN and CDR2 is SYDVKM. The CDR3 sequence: CASSLPGLAETPTPSYEQYF. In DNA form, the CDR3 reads TGTGCCAGCAGTTTACCTGGACTAGCTGAAACCCCAACCCCCTCCTACGAGCAGTACTTC. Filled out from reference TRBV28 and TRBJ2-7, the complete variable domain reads DVKVTQSSRYLVKRTGEKVFLECVQDMDHENMFWYRQDPGLGLRLIYFSYDVKMKEKGDIPEGYSVSREKKERFSLILESASTNQTSMYLCASSLPGLAETPTPSYEQYFGPGTRLTVT.

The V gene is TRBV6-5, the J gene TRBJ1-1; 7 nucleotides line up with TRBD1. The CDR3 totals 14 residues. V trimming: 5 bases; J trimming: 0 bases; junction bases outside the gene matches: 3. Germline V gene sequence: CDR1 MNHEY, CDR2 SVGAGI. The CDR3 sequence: CASSRDRLNTEAFF. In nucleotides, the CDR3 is TGTGCCAGCAGTAGGGACAGACTGAACACTGAAGCTTTCTTT.

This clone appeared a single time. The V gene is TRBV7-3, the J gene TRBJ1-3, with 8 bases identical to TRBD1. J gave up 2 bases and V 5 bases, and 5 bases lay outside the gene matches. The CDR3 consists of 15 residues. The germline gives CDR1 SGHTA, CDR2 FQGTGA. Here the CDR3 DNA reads TGTGCCAGCAGCGACAGGGGTACCCCTGGAAACACCATATATTTT. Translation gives CASSDRGTPGNTIYF.